Here is one T cell receptor (beta chain) with its context. This may be a read error, as it is one base from a much larger clone. V lost 1 base and J 14 bases, leaving 15 bases between the germline ends. Germline V gives CDR1 SEHNR, CDR2 FQNEAQ (reference sequence). The CDR3 is 13 amino acids. The data belong to a study of naive and memory T cell subsets. Two oligonucleotides, mixed equimolar, formed the beta constant-region primer covering TRBC1 and TRBC2. The ligated cDNA underwent four PCR rounds using SP2 and nested alpha and beta constant-region primers. TCRdb re-analysed the UMI-ligation and nested PCR reads in MiXCR, keeping a single row per CDR3 protein. Here the sample spans approximately 80,000 distinct CDR3 sequences, around 9% being singletons.

The chain is built from TRBV7-9 and TRBJ2-1, with D possibly being TRBD2 (5 bases). Sequenced input: naive CD8+ T cells from blood. This TCR was recovered from a human donor in good health. The CDR3 here is CASSLGPSVGKFF. CDR3 coding DNA: TGTGCCAGCAGCTTAGGACCTTCGGTCGGGAAGTTCTTC.